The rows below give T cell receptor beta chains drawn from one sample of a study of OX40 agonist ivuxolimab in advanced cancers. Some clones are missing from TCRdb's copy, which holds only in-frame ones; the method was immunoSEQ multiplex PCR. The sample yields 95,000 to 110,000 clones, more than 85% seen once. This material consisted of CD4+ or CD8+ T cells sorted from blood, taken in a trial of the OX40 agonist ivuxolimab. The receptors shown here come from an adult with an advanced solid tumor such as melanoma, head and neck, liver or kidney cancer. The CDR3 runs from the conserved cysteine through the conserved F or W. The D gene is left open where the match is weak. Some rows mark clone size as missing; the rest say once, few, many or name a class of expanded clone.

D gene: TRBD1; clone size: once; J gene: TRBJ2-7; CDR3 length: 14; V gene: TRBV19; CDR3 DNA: TGTGCCAGTAGTTCTCAGGGGGCTAGGGGCGAGCAGTACTTC; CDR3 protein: CASSSQGARGEQYF
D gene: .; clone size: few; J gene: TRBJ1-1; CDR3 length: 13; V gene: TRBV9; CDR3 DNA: TGTGCCAGCAGCGTATCTATGGACACTGAAGCTTTCTTT; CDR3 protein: CASSVSMDTEAFF
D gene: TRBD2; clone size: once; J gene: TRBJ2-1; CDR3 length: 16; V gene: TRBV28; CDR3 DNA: TGTGCCAGCAGCTCCCGCGGGAGGAGCCCCTACAATGAGCAGTTCTTC; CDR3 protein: CASSSRGRSPYNEQFF
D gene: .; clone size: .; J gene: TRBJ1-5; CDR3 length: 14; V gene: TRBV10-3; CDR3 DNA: TGTGCCATCAGAGGAGACGGGGATAATCAGCCCCAGCATTTT; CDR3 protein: CAIRGDGDNQPQHF
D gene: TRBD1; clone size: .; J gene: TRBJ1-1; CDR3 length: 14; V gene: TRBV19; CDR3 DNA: TGTGCCAGTAATTGGGACAGCATGAACACTGAAGCTTTCTTT; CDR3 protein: CASNWDSMNTEAFF
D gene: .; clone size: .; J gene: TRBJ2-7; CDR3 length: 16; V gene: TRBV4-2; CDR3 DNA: TGTGCCAGCAGCCAGGACTCAACGGTCCAGCTACGCGAGCAGTACTTC; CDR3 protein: CASSQDSTVQLREQYF
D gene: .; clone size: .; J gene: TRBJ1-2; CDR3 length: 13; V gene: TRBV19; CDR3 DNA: TGTGCCAGTACTCCGGACAGATCCGATGGCTACACCTTC; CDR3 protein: CASTPDRSDGYTF
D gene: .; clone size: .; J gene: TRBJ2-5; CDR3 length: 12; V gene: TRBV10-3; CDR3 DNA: TGTGCCATCAGTGAGTCCCAAGAGACCCAGTACTTC; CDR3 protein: CAISESQETQYF
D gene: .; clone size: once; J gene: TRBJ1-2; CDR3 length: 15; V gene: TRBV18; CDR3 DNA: TGTGCCAGCTCACCCCCCCAATCCCACTACTATGGCTACACCTTC; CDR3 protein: CASSPPQSHYYGYTF
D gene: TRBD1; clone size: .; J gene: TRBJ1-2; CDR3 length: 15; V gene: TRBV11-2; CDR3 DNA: TGTGCCAGCAGCTCACCGACAGGGGTCATCTATGGCTACACCTTC; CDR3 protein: CASSSPTGVIYGYTF
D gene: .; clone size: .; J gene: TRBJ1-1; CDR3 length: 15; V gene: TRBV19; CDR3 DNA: TGTGCCAGTAGTATCGCTCCCCTCCTTGGACCTGAAGCTTTCTTT; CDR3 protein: CASSIAPLLGPEAFF
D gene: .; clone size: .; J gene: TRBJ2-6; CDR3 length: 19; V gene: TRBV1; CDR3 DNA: TGCACCAGCAGTAGAGTTTGTTTGTGCACACAAAGTCGGGCCAACGTCCTGACTTTC; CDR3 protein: CTSSRVCLCTQSRANVLTF
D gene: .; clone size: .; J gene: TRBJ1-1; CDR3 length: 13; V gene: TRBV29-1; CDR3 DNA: TGCAGCGTCGGTGGACAGTCAAGGACTGAAGCTTTCTTT; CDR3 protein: CSVGGQSRTEAFF
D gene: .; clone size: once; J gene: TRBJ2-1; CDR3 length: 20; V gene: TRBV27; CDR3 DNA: TGTGCCAGCAGCAACCCCGAGCTGATCTTGGGTCCTCCCTCCTACAATGAGCAGTTCTTC; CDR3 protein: CASSNPELILGPPSYNEQFF
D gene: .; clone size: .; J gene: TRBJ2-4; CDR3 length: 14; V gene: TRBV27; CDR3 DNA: TGTGCCAGCAGTGAAGCCGGGACGCAAAACATTCAGTACTTC; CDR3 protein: CASSEAGTQNIQYF
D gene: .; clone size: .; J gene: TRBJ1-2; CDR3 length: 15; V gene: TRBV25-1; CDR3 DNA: TGTGCCAGCAGTGAAATTGAGGGACCGAACTATGGCTACACCTTC; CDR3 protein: CASSEIEGPNYGYTF
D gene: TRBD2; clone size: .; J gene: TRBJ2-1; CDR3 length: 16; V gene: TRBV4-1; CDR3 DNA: TGCGCCAGCAGCCAAGATAGCGGGATTGCCTACAATGAGCAGTTCTTC; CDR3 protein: CASSQDSGIAYNEQFF
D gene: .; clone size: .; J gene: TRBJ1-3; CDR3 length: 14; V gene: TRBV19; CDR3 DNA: TGTGCCAGTAGTGACCGGAGCTCTGGAAACACCATATATTTT; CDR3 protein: CASSDRSSGNTIYF
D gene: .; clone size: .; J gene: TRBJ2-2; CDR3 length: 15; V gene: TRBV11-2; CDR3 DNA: TGTGCCAGCAGCTTAGCGGGAGTGAGCACCGGGGAGCTGTTTTTT; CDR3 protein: CASSLAGVSTGELFF
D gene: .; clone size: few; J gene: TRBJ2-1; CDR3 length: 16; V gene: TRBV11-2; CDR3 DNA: TGTGCCAGCAGCCTAGCCTACCCGAGCTCCTACAATGAGCAGTTCTTC; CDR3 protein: CASSLAYPSSYNEQFF
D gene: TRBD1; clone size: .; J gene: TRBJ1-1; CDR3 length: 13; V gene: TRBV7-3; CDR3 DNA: TGTGCCAGCAGCTTGACAGGGGCCACTGAAGCTTTCTTT; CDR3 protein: CASSLTGATEAFF
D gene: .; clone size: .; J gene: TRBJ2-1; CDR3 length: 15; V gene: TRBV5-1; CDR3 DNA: TGCGCCAGCAGCTTACCGGAGAGCTCCTACAATGAGCAGTTCTTC; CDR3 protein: CASSLPESSYNEQFF
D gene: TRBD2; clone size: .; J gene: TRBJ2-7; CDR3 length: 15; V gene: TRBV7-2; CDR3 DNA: TGTGCCAGCAGCTTATTACTAGCGGGGGCCTTCGGGCAGTACTTC; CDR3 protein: CASSLLLAGAFGQYF
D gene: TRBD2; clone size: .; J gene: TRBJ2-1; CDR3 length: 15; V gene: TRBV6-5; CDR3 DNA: TGTGCCAGCAGTTGGGGGCGGGAGGGAGGCGATGAGCAGTTCTTC; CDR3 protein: CASSWGREGGDEQFF
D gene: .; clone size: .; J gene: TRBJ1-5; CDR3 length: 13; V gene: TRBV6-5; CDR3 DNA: TGTGCCAGCAGTTCCAACGGTCGTCAGCCCCAGCATTTT; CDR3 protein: CASSSNGRQPQHF
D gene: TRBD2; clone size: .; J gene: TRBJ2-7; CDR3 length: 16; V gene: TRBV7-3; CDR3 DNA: TGTGCCAGCAGCTCACTAGCGGGAGCGCGTGCGGACAAGCAGTACTTC; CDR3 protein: CASSSLAGARADKQYF
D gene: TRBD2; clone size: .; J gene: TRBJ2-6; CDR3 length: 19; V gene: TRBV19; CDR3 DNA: TGTGCCAGTAGTATAGCGGCCTCCGGGACTAGCGGGGGGGGTCGTGTCCTGACTTTC; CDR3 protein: CASSIAASGTSGGGRVLTF
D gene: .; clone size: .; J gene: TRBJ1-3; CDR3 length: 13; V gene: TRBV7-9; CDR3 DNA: TGTGCCAGCAGCTTAACCTCTGGAAACACCATATATTTT; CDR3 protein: CASSLTSGNTIYF
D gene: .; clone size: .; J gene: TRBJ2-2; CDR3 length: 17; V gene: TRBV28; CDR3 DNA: TGTGCCAGCAGTTCAAGCCTAGCGCACATGAACACCGGGGAGCTGTTTTTT; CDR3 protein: CASSSSLAHMNTGELFF
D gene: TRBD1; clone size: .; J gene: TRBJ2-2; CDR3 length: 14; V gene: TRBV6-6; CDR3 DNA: TGTGCCAGCAGACGACAGGGGGCAATCGGGGAGCTGTTTTTT; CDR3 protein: CASRRQGAIGELFF
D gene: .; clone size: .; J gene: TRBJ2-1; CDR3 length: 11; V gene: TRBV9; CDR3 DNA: TGTGCCAGCTCGGTCCAGAATGAGCAGTTCTTC; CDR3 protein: CASSVQNEQFF
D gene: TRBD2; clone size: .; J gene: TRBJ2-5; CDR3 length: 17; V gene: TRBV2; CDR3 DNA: TGTGCCAGCAGTGAAGCGGGAGGGCTCCTTTCGTTAGAGACCCAGTACTTC; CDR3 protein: CASSEAGGLLSLETQYF
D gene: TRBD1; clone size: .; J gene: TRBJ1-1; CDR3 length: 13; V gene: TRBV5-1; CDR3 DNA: TGCGCCAGCAGCGTCGACAGGGGGGCTGAAGCTTTCTTT; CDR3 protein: CASSVDRGAEAFF
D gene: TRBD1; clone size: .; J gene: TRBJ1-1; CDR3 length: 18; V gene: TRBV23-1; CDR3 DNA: TGCGCCAGCATTTTAGACAGGGGCGTTACTTTGGGGAACACTGAAGCTTTCTTT; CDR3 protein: CASILDRGVTLGNTEAFF
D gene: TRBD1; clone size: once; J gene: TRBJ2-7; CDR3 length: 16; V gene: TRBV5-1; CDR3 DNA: TGCGCCAGCAGCTTGGCCTGGAAGGACAGGGGGCGCGAGCAGTACTTC; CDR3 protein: CASSLAWKDRGREQYF
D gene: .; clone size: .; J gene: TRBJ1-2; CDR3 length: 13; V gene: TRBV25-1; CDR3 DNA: TGTGCCAGCAGGGATACAGGGAACTATGGCTACACCTTC; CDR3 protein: CASRDTGNYGYTF
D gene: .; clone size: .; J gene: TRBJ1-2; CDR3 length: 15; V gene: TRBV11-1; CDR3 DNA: TGTGCCAGCAGCTCCGGGCAGGGAGGCTACTATGGCTACACCTTC; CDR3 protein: CASSSGQGGYYGYTF
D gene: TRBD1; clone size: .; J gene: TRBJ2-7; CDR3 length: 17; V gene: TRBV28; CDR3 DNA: TGTGCCAGCAGTTTATTACTCGGGACAGGCCAACCCTACGAGCAGTACTTC; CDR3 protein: CASSLLLGTGQPYEQYF
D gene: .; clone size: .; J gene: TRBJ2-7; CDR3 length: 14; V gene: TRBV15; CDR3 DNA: TGTGCCACCAGCAGCTATCGGATGTCCTACGAGCAGTACTTC; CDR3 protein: CATSSYRMSYEQYF
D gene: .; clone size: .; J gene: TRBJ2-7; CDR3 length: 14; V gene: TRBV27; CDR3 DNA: TGTGCCAGCAGTTTAACGGGGAGCTCCTACGAGCAGTACTTC; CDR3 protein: CASSLTGSSYEQYF
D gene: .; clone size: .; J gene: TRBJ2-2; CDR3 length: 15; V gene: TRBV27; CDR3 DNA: TGTGCCAGCAGTTTAGGAGCGGGCCTAACCGGGGAGCTGTTTTTT; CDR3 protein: CASSLGAGLTGELFF
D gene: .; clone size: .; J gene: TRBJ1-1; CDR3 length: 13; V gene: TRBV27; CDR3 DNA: TGTGCCAGCACCGACTGGACCTCGACTGAAGCTTTCTTT; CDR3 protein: CASTDWTSTEAFF
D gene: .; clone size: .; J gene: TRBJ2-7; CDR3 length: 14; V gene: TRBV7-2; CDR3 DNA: TGTGCCAGCAGCTTAGATCCCGGTCCCTACGAGCAGTACTTC; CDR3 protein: CASSLDPGPYEQYF
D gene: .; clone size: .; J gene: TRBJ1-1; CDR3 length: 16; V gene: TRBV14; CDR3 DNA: TGTGCCAGCAGCCAACCTGGAGCACAGGGGAACACTGAAGCTTTCTTT; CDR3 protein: CASSQPGAQGNTEAFF
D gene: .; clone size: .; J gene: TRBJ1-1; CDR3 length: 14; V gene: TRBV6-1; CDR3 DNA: TGTGCCAGCAGTGTTGGTATAGGGGACACTGAAGCTTTCTTT; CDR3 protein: CASSVGIGDTEAFF
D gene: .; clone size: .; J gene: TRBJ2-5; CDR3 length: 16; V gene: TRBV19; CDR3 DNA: TGTGCCAGTAGTATAGATCGGAACAGCCTCCAAGAGACCCAGTACTTC; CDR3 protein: CASSIDRNSLQETQYF
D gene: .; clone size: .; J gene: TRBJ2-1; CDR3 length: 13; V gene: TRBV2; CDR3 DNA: TGTGCCAGCGGGGCCTCAGTAGCGGATGAGCAGTTCTTC; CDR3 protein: CASGASVADEQFF
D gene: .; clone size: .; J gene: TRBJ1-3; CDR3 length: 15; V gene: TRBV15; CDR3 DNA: TGTGCCACCAGCAGAGCAGGGGCCTCTGGAAACACCATATATTTT; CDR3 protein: CATSRAGASGNTIYF
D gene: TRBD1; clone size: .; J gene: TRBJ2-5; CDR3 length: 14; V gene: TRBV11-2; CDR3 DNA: TGTGCCAGCAGCTTAGGAAGGGGGACAGGGACCCAGTACTTC; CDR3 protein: CASSLGRGTGTQYF
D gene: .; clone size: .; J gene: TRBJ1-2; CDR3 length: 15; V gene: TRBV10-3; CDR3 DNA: TGTGCCATCAGCCCCCAAGGGGGGAGTGTCTATGGCTACACCTTC; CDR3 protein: CAISPQGGSVYGYTF
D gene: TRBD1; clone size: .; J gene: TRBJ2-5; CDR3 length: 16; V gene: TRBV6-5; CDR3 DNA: TGTGCCAGCAGTTACTCGGACAGGGGCCAGGGAGAGACCCAGTACTTC; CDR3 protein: CASSYSDRGQGETQYF
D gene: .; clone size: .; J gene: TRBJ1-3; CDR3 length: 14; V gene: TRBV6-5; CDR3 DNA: TGTGCCACCCTCAGGTCCCTCGGTGGAAACACCATATATTTT; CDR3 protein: CATLRSLGGNTIYF
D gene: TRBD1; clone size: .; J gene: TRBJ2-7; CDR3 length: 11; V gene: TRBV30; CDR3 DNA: TGTGCCGGAACAGGGGTGGCCGAGCAGTACTTC; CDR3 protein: CAGTGVAEQYF
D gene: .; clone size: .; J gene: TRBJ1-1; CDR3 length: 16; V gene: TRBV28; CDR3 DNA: TGTGCCAGCAGTTTAAGGGGGGGCCCTAGCCAAACTGAAGCTTTCTTT; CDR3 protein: CASSLRGGPSQTEAFF
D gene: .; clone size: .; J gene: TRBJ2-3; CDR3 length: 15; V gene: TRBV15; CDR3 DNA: TGTGCCACCAGCACCCCGATGGCTAGCACAGATACGCAGTATTTT; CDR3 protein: CATSTPMASTDTQYF
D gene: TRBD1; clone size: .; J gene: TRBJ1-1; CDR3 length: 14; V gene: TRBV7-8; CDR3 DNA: TGTGCCAGCAGCCACCAGGGGGGGAACACTGAAGCTTTCTTT; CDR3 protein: CASSHQGGNTEAFF
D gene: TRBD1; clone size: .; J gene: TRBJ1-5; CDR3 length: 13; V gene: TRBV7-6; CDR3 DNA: TGTGCCAGCAGCCGGACAGGGAATCAGCCCCAGCATTTT; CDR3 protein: CASSRTGNQPQHF
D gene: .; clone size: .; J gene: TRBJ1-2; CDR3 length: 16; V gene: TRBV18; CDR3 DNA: TGTGCCAGCTCACCGCCTGGCACGGGCCGAGGCTATGGCTACACCTTC; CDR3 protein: CASSPPGTGRGYGYTF